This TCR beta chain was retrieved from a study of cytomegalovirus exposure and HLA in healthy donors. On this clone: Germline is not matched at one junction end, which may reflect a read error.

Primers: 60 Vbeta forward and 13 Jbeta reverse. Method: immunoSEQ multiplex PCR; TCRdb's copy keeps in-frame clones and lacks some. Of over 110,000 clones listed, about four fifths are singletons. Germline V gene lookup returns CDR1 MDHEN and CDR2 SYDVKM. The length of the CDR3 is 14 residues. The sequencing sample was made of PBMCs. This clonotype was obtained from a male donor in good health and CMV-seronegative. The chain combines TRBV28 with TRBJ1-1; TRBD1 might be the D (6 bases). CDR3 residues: CASSSLLGGGRGIF. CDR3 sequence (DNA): TGTGCCAGCAGTTCCCTTCTAGGGGGTGGTAGAGGGATCTTT. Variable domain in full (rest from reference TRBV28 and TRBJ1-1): DVKVTQSSRYLVKRTGEKVFLECVQDMDHENMFWYRQDPGLGLRLIYFSYDVKMKEKGDIPEGYSVSREKKERFSLILESASTNQTSMYLCASSSLLGGGRGIFGQGTRLTVV.